This is a list of T cell receptor beta chains from one sample in a study of cytomegalovirus exposure and HLA in healthy donors. Sequenced by immunoSEQ multiplex PCR; TCRdb stores in-frame clones only, minus some. The repertoire holds over 150,000 clones, with approximately 81% as singletons. The sample was PBMCs. The receptors originated from a man between 18 and 29 years old in good health and CMV-seronegative. Each CDR3 is given with its conserved first and last residue. A D gene is named only where the DNA matches it firmly. Clone size is shown for a subset of rows, as once, few, many or a class of expanded clone.

clone_size	d_call	v_call	j_call	cdr3_length	cdr3_aa	cdr3_nt
few	NA	TRBV5-1	TRBJ2-2	15	CASSEGFRVTGELFF	TGCGCCAGCAGCGAGGGCTTCCGGGTCACCGGGGAGCTGTTTTTT
NA	NA	TRBV6-5	TRBJ2-7	14	CASSYSAATYEQYF	TGTGCCAGCAGTTACTCGGCGGCCACCTACGAGCAGTACTTC
NA	TRBD1	TRBV9	TRBJ1-6	15	CASSVESGGWSPLHF	TGTGCCAGCAGCGTAGAGTCAGGGGGCTGGTCACCCCTCCACTTT
NA	NA	TRBV11-2	TRBJ2-1	12	CASSQSGNEQFF	TGTGCCAGCAGCCAAAGCGGGAATGAGCAGTTCTTC
NA	TRBD2	TRBV5-1	TRBJ2-1	15	CASSLGLAGNNEQFF	TGCGCCAGCAGCTTGGGGCTAGCGGGAAACAATGAGCAGTTCTTC
NA	TRBD2	TRBV9	TRBJ2-1	15	CASSLREASFREQFF	TGTGCCAGCAGCCTCCGGGAGGCCTCATTCAGAGAGCAGTTCTTC
NA	TRBD2	TRBV4-3	TRBJ2-3	14	CASSQGEGPDTQYF	TGCGCCAGCAGCCAAGGGGAGGGACCCGATACGCAGTATTTT
NA	TRBD2	TRBV5-1	TRBJ2-1	16	CASSLGTSGNYNEQFF	TGCGCCAGCAGCTTGGGGACTAGCGGGAACTACAATGAGCAGTTCTTC
once	NA	TRBV7-2	TRBJ2-1	12	CASSASRFGQFF	TGTGCCAGCAGCGCCTCCAGGTTTGGGCAGTTCTTC
NA	TRBD1	TRBV5-1	TRBJ2-7	13	CASSQGQGSEQYF	TGCGCCAGCAGCCAGGGACAGGGGAGCGAGCAGTACTTC
NA	NA	TRBV9	TRBJ1-3	17	CASSPPGRVGWGNTIYF	TGTGCCAGCAGCCCACCTGGGAGGGTAGGGTGGGGAAACACCATATATTTT
many	TRBD1	TRBV5-4	TRBJ2-2	16	CASSITGTGTYGELFF	TGTGCCAGCAGCATAACCGGGACAGGGACTTACGGGGAGCTGTTTTTT
NA	NA	TRBV5-1	TRBJ2-3	12	CASSLEGDTQYF	TGCGCCAGCAGCTTGGAGGGGGATACGCAGTACTTT
NA	NA	TRBV3-2	TRBJ2-1	9	CASRRKQFF	TGTGCCAGCAGGCGGAAGCAGTTCTTC
NA	NA	TRBV23-1	TRBJ1-2	14	CASSQPQQRYGYTF	TGCGCCAGCAGCCAACCCCAGCAGCGGTATGGCTACACCTTC
few	TRBD2	TRBV4-1	TRBJ2-3	17	CASSQEVGSGDGDTQYF	TGCGCCAGCAGCCAAGAAGTTGGAAGCGGGGATGGAGATACGCAGTATTTT
NA	TRBD1	TRBV27	TRBJ1-5	19	CASSPLPTIGTGRGQPQHF	TGTGCCAGCAGTCCCCTTCCCACGATCGGGACAGGGCGAGGTCAGCCCCAGCATTTT
NA	TRBD2	TRBV7-2	TRBJ2-5	18	CASSLGTSGRGPRETQYF	TGTGCCAGCAGTCTCGGGACTAGCGGGAGGGGGCCCAGGGAAACCCAGTACTTC
NA	TRBD2	TRBV15	TRBJ2-4	12	CATLAGAGIQYF	TGTGCCACCTTAGCGGGAGCGGGCATTCAGTACTTC
NA	TRBD1	TRBV19	TRBJ1-5	15	CASSLLDRGDQPQHF	TGTGCCAGTAGTCTGCTCGACAGGGGGGATCAGCCCCAGCATTTT
NA	NA	TRBV28	TRBJ2-7	14	CASVGQTISYEQYF	TGTGCCAGCGTCGGACAGACCATTTCCTACGAGCAGTACTTC
NA	NA	TRBV2	TRBJ1-1	13	CASSLQEITEAFF	TGTGCCAGCAGTTTACAAGAAATAACTGAAGCTTTCTTT
NA	TRBD1	TRBV6-6	TRBJ2-3	15	CASKGARSDTDTQYF	TGTGCCAGCAAGGGGGCGAGGAGCGACACAGATACGCAGTATTTT
NA	TRBD2	TRBV4-2	TRBJ2-2	17	CASSTGLAGGKSGELFF	TGTGCCAGCAGCACCGGACTAGCGGGAGGAAAGTCCGGGGAGCTGTTTTTT
NA	TRBD2	TRBV19	TRBJ2-2	16	CASSFHAGVGTGELFF	TGTGCCAGTAGTTTTCATGCGGGAGTAGGGACCGGGGAGCTGTTTTTT
NA	TRBD1	TRBV30	TRBJ2-3	15	CAWSRPGQGSDTQYF	TGTGCCTGGAGTCGCCCGGGACAGGGATCAGATACGCAGTATTTT
once	TRBD1	TRBV10-1	TRBJ2-3	14	CASSAGQGTDTQYF	TGCGCCAGCAGTGCCGGACAGGGAACAGATACGCAGTATTTT
NA	TRBD1	TRBV7-9	TRBJ1-4	13	CASRRTGDEKLFF	TGTGCCAGCAGAAGGACAGGGGACGAAAAACTGTTTTTT
few	NA	TRBV5-1	TRBJ2-1	13	CASSLSGYNEQFF	TGCGCCAGCAGCTTGAGCGGCTACAATGAGCAGTTCTTC
NA	NA	TRBV19	TRBJ1-5	14	CASSITGGGQPQHF	TGTGCCAGTAGTATAACGGGGGGAGGCCAGCCCCAGCATTTT
NA	TRBD1	TRBV29-1	TRBJ2-1	13	CSVVGTGGNEQFF	TGCAGCGTTGTAGGGACAGGGGGCAATGAGCAGTTCTTC
NA	TRBD1	TRBV6-6	TRBJ1-2	14	CASSVRQGRNGYTF	TGTGCCAGCAGCGTAAGACAGGGTAGGAATGGCTACACCTTC
NA	NA	TRBV27	TRBJ1-6	14	CASSARDISSPLHF	TGTGCCAGCAGTGCCCGGGACATCAGTTCACCCCTCCACTTT
few	TRBD2	TRBV7-6	TRBJ2-4	18	CASSLAFGGSEAKNIQYF	TGTGCCAGCAGCTTAGCGTTCGGCGGGAGTGAGGCCAAAAACATTCAGTACTTC
NA	TRBD2	TRBV4-1	TRBJ2-7	18	CASSQARGGTSGHYEQYF	TGCGCCAGCAGCCAAGCAAGGGGGGGGACTAGCGGACACTACGAGCAGTACTTC
NA	TRBD1	TRBV7-2	TRBJ2-1	16	CASSPQRQGSYNEQFF	TGTGCCAGCAGCCCACAACGACAGGGGAGTTACAATGAGCAGTTCTTC
once	NA	TRBV4-1	TRBJ2-1	15	CASSHSASTYNEQFF	TGCGCCAGCAGCCATTCCGCTAGTACCTACAATGAGCAGTTCTTC
NA	NA	TRBV9	TRBJ2-1	14	CASSDPGSTNEQFF	TGTGCCAGCAGCGATCCGGGAAGCACCAATGAGCAGTTCTTC
NA	TRBD2	TRBV28	TRBJ2-1	16	CASGFPWTSLGNEQFF	TGTGCCAGCGGATTCCCGTGGACTAGTCTGGGCAATGAGCAGTTCTTC
NA	TRBD1	TRBV4-2	TRBJ2-7	15	CASSQDWTGGYEQYF	TGTGCCAGCAGCCAAGACTGGACAGGGGGCTACGAGCAGTACTTC
NA	TRBD1	TRBV28	TRBJ2-7	13	CASDRGGSYEQYF	TGTGCCAGCGACAGGGGGGGCTCCTACGAGCAGTACTTC
NA	TRBD2	TRBV4-1	TRBJ2-7	16	CASSRIAGGPLYEQYF	TGCGCCAGCAGCCGAATAGCGGGAGGGCCTTTATACGAGCAGTACTTC
NA	TRBD2	TRBV18	TRBJ2-3	15	CASSPPSGTTDTQYF	TGTGCCAGCTCACCACCCAGCGGGACGACAGATACGCAGTATTTT
NA	TRBD2	TRBV9	TRBJ2-5	18	CASSVVEREVARGETQYF	TGTGCCAGCAGCGTAGTGGAGCGGGAGGTCGCGAGGGGAGAGACCCAGTACTTC
once	NA	TRBV10-2	TRBJ1-4	15	CASSQILGVGEKLFF	TGCGCCAGCAGCCAGATATTAGGGGTAGGAGAAAAACTGTTTTTT
few	TRBD1	TRBV4-3	TRBJ1-5	16	CASSQDRDSRNQPQHF	TGCGCCAGCAGCCAAGACCGGGACAGTCGCAATCAGCCCCAGCATTTT
NA	NA	TRBV4-1	TRBJ1-5	18	CASSQEVGAPDFNQPQHF	TGCGCCAGCAGCCAAGAGGTTGGGGCACCCGACTTCAATCAGCCCCAGCATTTT
NA	NA	TRBV19	TRBJ1-4	14	CASTRTRGGEKLFF	TGTGCCAGTACCCGGACAAGGGGAGGAGAAAAACTGTTTTTT
NA	TRBD2	TRBV30	TRBJ2-7	12	CAISRETYEQYF	TGTGCGATCTCGCGGGAGACCTACGAGCAGTACTTC
NA	NA	TRBV19	TRBJ2-2	13	CASSIGTVGELFF	TGTGCCAGTAGTATAGGCACGGTCGGGGAGCTGTTTTTT
few	NA	TRBV7-2	TRBJ2-1	12	CASSPQVIEQFF	TGTGCCAGCAGCCCACAAGTTATTGAGCAGTTCTTC
NA	NA	TRBV5-6	TRBJ2-7	12	CASSLAAYEQYF	TGTGCCAGCAGCTTGGCAGCCTACGAGCAGTACTTC
NA	TRBD2	TRBV19	TRBJ2-3	15	CASRDWGGFTDTQYF	TGTGCCAGTAGGGACTGGGGGGGATTCACAGATACGCAGTATTTT
NA	NA	TRBV10-3	TRBJ2-3	13	CAITDTNTDTQYF	TGTGCCATCACGGACACCAACACAGATACGCAGTATTTT